This is a list of T cell receptor beta chains from one sample in a study of cytomegalovirus exposure and HLA in healthy donors. TCRdb's table, derived via immunoSEQ multiplex PCR, lists solely in-frame clones and lacks some. The sample carries some 180,000 clones, more than 9.5% recorded once. Sequenced material: PBMCs. The origin of the receptors is a man aged 50 or older in good health and CMV-seropositive. Each CDR3 is given with its conserved first and last residue. The order of the fields is J gene, D gene, clone size, V gene, CDR3 protein, CDR3 DNA. A D gene is named only where the DNA matches it firmly. A clone size is listed for some rows: how often the clone was seen (once, few, many), or a class if it is expanded.

TRBJ1-1	TRBD1	-	TRBV5-4	CASSRDRGWNTEAFF	TGTGCCAGCAGCCGGGACAGGGGGTGGAACACTGAAGCTTTCTTT
TRBJ1-1	-	-	TRBV2	CASSGVLGTRLF	TGTGCCAGCAGTGGGGTTCTAGGGACAAGGCTCTTT
TRBJ1-1	-	-	TRBV29-1	CSVSTGNTEAFF	TGCAGCGTTTCCACAGGGAACACTGAAGCTTTCTTT
TRBJ1-6	-	few	TRBV5-1	CASSLSGLKTHSPLHF	TGCGCCAGCAGCTTGAGCGGCCTTAAAACCCATTCACCCCTCCACTTT
TRBJ1-6	TRBD1	few	TRBV5-6	CASSYSTGNSPLHF	TGTGCCAGCAGCTACTCGACAGGGAACTCACCCCTCCACTTT
TRBJ2-7	TRBD1	-	TRBV7-2	CASSPVAGTGLYEQYF	TGTGCCAGCAGCCCCGTCGCCGGGACAGGGCTATACGAGCAGTACTTC
TRBJ2-1	TRBD2	-	TRBV5-4	CASSLGGGHDNEQFF	TGTGCCAGCAGCTTGGGCGGGGGGCATGACAATGAGCAGTTCTTC
TRBJ1-4	TRBD1	few	TRBV28	CASPPSTGEGKKLFF	TGTGCCAGCCCCCCCAGCACAGGGGAAGGGAAAAAACTGTTTTTT
TRBJ2-3	TRBD2	few	TRBV7-9	CASSLGGTDTQYF	TGTGCCAGCAGCTTGGGGGGGACAGATACGCAGTATTTT
TRBJ2-1	TRBD2	-	TRBV5-4	CASRGLAGGPGNEQFF	TGTGCCAGCAGAGGACTAGCGGGGGGGCCGGGCAATGAGCAGTTCTTC
TRBJ1-5	-	few	TRBV2	CASSEEELNQPQHF	TGTGCCAGCAGTGAAGAGGAGCTCAATCAGCCCCAGCATTTT
TRBJ2-3	-	-	TRBV5-1	CASSTDSSTDTQYF	TGCGCCAGCAGCACGGACAGTAGCACAGATACGCAGTATTTT
TRBJ2-1	TRBD1	-	TRBV7-9	CASSLGDRGVDEQFF	TGTGCCAGCAGCTTAGGCGACAGGGGGGTCGATGAGCAGTTCTTC
TRBJ1-2	-	-	TRBV5-4	CASSLQQGSYGYTF	TGTGCCAGCAGCTTGCAACAGGGCAGCTATGGCTACACCTTC
TRBJ1-6	TRBD1	few	TRBV7-2	CASSLGPGQGAAPLHF	TGTGCCAGCAGCCTCGGACCGGGACAGGGGGCGGCGCCCCTCCACTTT
TRBJ2-6	TRBD1	-	TRBV5-6	CASSLVVGQVISGANVLTF	TGTGCCAGCAGCCTGGTGGTCGGACAGGTGATCTCTGGGGCCAACGTCCTGACTTTC
TRBJ1-4	-	-	TRBV9	CASSVGGAATMNEKLFF	TGTGCCAGCAGCGTTGGAGGAGCCGCAACTATGAATGAAAAACTGTTTTTT
TRBJ2-5	TRBD1	-	TRBV15	CATSRDRGLETQYF	TGTGCCACCAGCAGAGATAGGGGGCTCGAGACCCAGTACTTC
TRBJ2-1	-	-	TRBV7-9	CASSLGQRNEQFF	TGTGCCAGCAGCTTAGGACAGAGGAATGAGCAGTTCTTC
TRBJ2-1	-	-	TRBV7-2	CASSLRNEQFF	TGTGCCAGCAGCTTGAGGAATGAGCAGTTCTTC
TRBJ2-3	-	-	TRBV19	CASSIGRGSTDTQYF	TGTGCCAGTAGTATAGGGCGGGGCTCGACAGATACGCAGTATTTT
TRBJ1-1	-	-	TRBV2	CASIQGTSNTEAFF	TGTGCCAGCATCCAGGGGACGAGCAACACTGAAGCTTTCTTT
TRBJ2-4	-	-	TRBV28	CASSLSSDGIQYF	TGTGCCAGCAGTTTAAGCTCCGATGGCATTCAGTACTTC
TRBJ1-1	-	few	TRBV18	CASSPRQGLMNTEAFF	TGTGCCAGCTCACCTAGGCAGGGATTAATGAACACTGAAGCTTTCTTT
TRBJ2-2	TRBD2	-	TRBV19	CASRSGGGGELFF	TGTGCCAGTCGTAGCGGGGGAGGCGGGGAGCTGTTTTTT
TRBJ2-7	TRBD1	-	TRBV6-6	CASTPGQGVPPYEQYF	TGTGCCAGCACCCCGGGACAGGGGGTGCCCCCCTACGAGCAGTACTTC